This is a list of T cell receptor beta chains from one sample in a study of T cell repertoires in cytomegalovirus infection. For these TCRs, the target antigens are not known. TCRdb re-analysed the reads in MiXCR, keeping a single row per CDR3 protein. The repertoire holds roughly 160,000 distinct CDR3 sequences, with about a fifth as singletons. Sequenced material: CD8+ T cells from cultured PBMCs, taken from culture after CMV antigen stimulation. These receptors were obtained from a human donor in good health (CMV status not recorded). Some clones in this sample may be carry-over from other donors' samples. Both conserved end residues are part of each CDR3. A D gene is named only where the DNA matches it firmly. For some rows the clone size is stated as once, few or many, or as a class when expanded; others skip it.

CDR3aa: CASSWGVSSGANVLTF; CDR3nt: TGTGCCAGTAGTTGGGGAGTGAGCTCTGGGGCCAACGTCCTGACTTTC; j_gene: TRBJ2-6; len: 16; d_gene: NA; abundance: few; v_gene: TRBV19
CDR3aa: CAISAASVDLFF; CDR3nt: TGTGCCATCAGTGCTGCTAGCGTGGACCTGTTTTTT; j_gene: TRBJ2-2; len: 12; d_gene: NA; abundance: NA; v_gene: TRBV10-3
CDR3aa: CASLTGATSTDTQYF; CDR3nt: TGTGCCAGCTTGACGGGGGCCACTAGCACAGATACGCAGTATTTT; j_gene: TRBJ2-3; len: 15; d_gene: NA; abundance: NA; v_gene: TRBV7-9
CDR3aa: CASKGQLNNEQFF; CDR3nt: TGTGCCAGCAAAGGACAGCTGAACAATGAGCAGTTCTTC; j_gene: TRBJ2-1; len: 13; d_gene: NA; abundance: NA; v_gene: TRBV6-1
CDR3aa: CASSLPGRSYEQYF; CDR3nt: TGTGCCAGCAGCTTGCCAGGACGGTCCTACGAGCAGTACTTC; j_gene: TRBJ2-7; len: 14; d_gene: NA; abundance: NA; v_gene: TRBV7-2
CDR3aa: CASSLKGQRSTDTQYF; CDR3nt: TGTGCCAGCAGCTTAAAGGGACAGCGAAGCACAGATACGCAGTATTTT; j_gene: TRBJ2-3; len: 16; d_gene: TRBD1; abundance: NA; v_gene: TRBV7-6
CDR3aa: CASRRTGGSNEQFF; CDR3nt: TGTGCCAGCCGCCGGACAGGGGGGAGCAATGAGCAGTTCTTC; j_gene: TRBJ2-1; len: 14; d_gene: TRBD1; abundance: NA; v_gene: TRBV6-1
CDR3aa: CASSMTSGGPQETQYF; CDR3nt: TGTGCCAGCAGCATGACTAGCGGGGGACCTCAAGAGACCCAGTACTTC; j_gene: TRBJ2-5; len: 16; d_gene: TRBD2; abundance: few; v_gene: TRBV7-2
CDR3aa: CASWGQGYLAFF; CDR3nt: TGTGCCAGCTGGGGGCAGGGATATCTCGCTTTCTTT; j_gene: TRBJ1-1; len: 12; d_gene: NA; abundance: NA; v_gene: TRBV27
CDR3aa: CSALESGYTF; CDR3nt: TGCAGCGCCCTTGAGTCCGGCTACACCTTC; j_gene: TRBJ1-2; len: 10; d_gene: NA; abundance: NA; v_gene: TRBV29-1
CDR3aa: CATSRDLARDSPNYGYTF; CDR3nt: TGTGCCACCAGCAGAGATCTCGCCCGGGACAGCCCTAACTATGGCTACACCTTC; j_gene: TRBJ1-2; len: 18; d_gene: TRBD1; abundance: few; v_gene: TRBV15
CDR3aa: CASSLARPSHQPQHF; CDR3nt: TGTGCCAGCAGCTTAGCTCGGCCCTCACATCAGCCCCAGCATTTT; j_gene: TRBJ1-5; len: 15; d_gene: NA; abundance: few; v_gene: TRBV7-2
CDR3aa: CASGYQGNYGYTF; CDR3nt: TGTGCTAGTGGTTATCAGGGGAACTATGGCTACACCTTC; j_gene: TRBJ1-2; len: 13; d_gene: NA; abundance: NA; v_gene: TRBV12-5
CDR3aa: CASSSTLGGQPYEQYF; CDR3nt: TGTGCCAGCAGCTCAACTCTTGGGGGACAGCCCTACGAGCAGTACTTC; j_gene: TRBJ2-7; len: 16; d_gene: TRBD1; abundance: NA; v_gene: TRBV9
CDR3aa: CATSGRGELTEAFF; CDR3nt: TGTGCCACCAGTGGACGGGGGGAGTTGACTGAAGCTTTCTTT; j_gene: TRBJ1-1; len: 14; d_gene: NA; abundance: NA; v_gene: TRBV24-1